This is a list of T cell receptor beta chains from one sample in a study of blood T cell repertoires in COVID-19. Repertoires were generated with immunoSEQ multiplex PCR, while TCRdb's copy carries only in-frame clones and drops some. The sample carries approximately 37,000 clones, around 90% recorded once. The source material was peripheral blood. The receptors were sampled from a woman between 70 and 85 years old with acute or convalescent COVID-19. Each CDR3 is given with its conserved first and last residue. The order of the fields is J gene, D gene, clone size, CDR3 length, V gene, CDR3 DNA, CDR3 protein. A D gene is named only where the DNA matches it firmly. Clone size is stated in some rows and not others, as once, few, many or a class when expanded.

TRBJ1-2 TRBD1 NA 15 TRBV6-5 TGTGCCAGCACCGCCTTCCGGGACAGGGTTTTAGGCTACACCTTC CASTAFRDRVLGYTF
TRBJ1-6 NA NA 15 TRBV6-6 TGTGCCACCGCTGGAGAGGGAGTCGATAATTCACCCCTCCACTTT CATAGEGVDNSPLHF
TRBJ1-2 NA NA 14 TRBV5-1 TGCGCCAGCAGCTTGGGGGGGCCAGGGGACGGCTACACCTTC CASSLGGPGDGYTF
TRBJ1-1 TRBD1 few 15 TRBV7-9 TGTGCCAGCAGCCTATCAGGGACAGAGAACACTGAAGCTTTCTTT CASSLSGTENTEAFF
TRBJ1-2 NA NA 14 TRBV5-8 TGTGCCAGCAGCTTGGAAGGGGGGGACTATGGCTACACCTTC CASSLEGGDYGYTF
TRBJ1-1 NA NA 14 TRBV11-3 TGTGCCAGCAGCCCTTCGGCAGGGAGGGCTGAAGCTTTCTTT CASSPSAGRAEAFF
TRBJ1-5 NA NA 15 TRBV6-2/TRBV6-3 TGTGCCAGCAGTATAGGACAGCCGGTAGGTCAGCCCCAGCATTTT CASSIGQPVGQPQHF
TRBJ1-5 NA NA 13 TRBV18 TGTGCCAGCTCACCAGGGAGAAATCAGCCCCAGCATTTT CASSPGRNQPQHF
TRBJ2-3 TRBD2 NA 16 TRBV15 TGTGCCACCAGCAGGGGGACTAGCGGGGGAGGGGATACGCAGTATTTT CATSRGTSGGGDTQYF
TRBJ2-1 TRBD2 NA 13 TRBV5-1 TGCGCCAGCAGACTAGCGGACGACAATGAGCAGTTCTTC CASRLADDNEQFF
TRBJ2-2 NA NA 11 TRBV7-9 TGTGCCAGCAGCCGTACCGGGGAGCTGTTTTTT CASSRTGELFF
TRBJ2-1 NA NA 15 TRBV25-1 TGTGCCAGCAGTGAGCCCGGGACTCGTGTCAATGAGCAGTTCTTC CASSEPGTRVNEQFF
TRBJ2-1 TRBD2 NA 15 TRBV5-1 TGCGCCAGCAGCTTAGGTTTAGCGGGAGATAATGAGCAGTTCTTC CASSLGLAGDNEQFF
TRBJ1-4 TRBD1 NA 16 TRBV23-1 TGCGCCAGCAGGCAACATGGGACAGGGGGTAATGAAAAACTGTTTTTT CASRQHGTGGNEKLFF
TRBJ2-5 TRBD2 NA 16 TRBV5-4 TGTGCCAGCAGCTCCCCACTAGCGGGAGTCAGGGAGACCCAGTACTTC CASSSPLAGVRETQYF
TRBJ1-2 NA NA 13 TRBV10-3 TGTGCCATCAGGGCCAGGGAAGACTATGGCTACACCTTC CAIRAREDYGYTF
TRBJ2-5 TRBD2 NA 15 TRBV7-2 TGTGCCAGCAGCTTAGTGTTTAGCGGGATGGAGACCCAGTACTTC CASSLVFSGMETQYF
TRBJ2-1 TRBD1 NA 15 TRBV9 TGTGCCAGCAGCAACCGGGACAGGGTCTACAATGAGCAGTTCTTC CASSNRDRVYNEQFF
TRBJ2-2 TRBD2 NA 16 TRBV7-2 TGTGCCAGCAGCCCACAGACTAGCGGGCGGCCCGGGGAGCTGTTTTTT CASSPQTSGRPGELFF
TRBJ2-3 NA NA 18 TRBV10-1 TGCGCCAGCATTATAGTGGTTGCGGCTGGAGGGACGACAGATACGCAGTATTTT CASIIVVAAGGTTDTQYF
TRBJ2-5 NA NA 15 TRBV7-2 TGTGCCAGCAGCTTAGGGGGTCGAGCGGAAGAGACCCAGTACTTC CASSLGGRAEETQYF
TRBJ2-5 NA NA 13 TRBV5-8 TGTGCCAGCAGCTTGGTAGGGGAAGGGACCCAGTACTTC CASSLVGEGTQYF
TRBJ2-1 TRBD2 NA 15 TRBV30 TGTGCCTGGGGGAGGGGCGGGTCGTCCGACAATGAGCAGTTCTTC CAWGRGGSSDNEQFF
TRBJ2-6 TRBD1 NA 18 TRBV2 TGTGCCAGCAGGGGACAGGGGGGGAATCTCTCTGGGGCCAACGTCCTGACTTTC CASRGQGGNLSGANVLTF
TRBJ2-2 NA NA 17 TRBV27 TGTGCCAGCAGTTTTGCAAGGCGGTCTGACGACACCGGGGAGCTGTTTTTT CASSFARRSDDTGELFF
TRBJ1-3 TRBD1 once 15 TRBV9 TGTGCCAGCAGCGCGGGGACAGGGGTAACAAACACCATATATTTT CASSAGTGVTNTIYF
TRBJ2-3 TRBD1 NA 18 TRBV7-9 TGTGCCAGCAGCTTTGGGACAGGGGGCAATAGAGGCACAGATACGCAGTATTTT CASSFGTGGNRGTDTQYF
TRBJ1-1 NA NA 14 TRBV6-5 TGTGCCAGCAGTTACTCGACAGAGAACACTGAAGCTTTCTTT CASSYSTENTEAFF
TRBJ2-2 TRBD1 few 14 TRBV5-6 TGTGCCAGCATGGGACAGGGGTACACCGGGGAGCTGTTTTTT CASMGQGYTGELFF
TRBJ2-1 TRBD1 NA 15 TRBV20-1 TGCAGTGCTAGTTCGCCCCGACAGGGGGGAAGGGAGCAGTTCTTC CSASSPRQGGREQFF
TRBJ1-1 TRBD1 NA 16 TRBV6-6 TGTGCCAGCAGTTCCCCAGAACGGTACAGGGGAGGAAAAGCTTTCTTT CASSSPERYRGGKAFF
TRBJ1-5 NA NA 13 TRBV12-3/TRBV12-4 TGTGCCAGCAGCCCCTATAATTACCAGCCCCAGCATTTT CASSPYNYQPQHF
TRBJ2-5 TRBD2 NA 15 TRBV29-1 TGCAGCGTTGCGGCTAGCGGGAGGGCCTGGGAGACCCAGTACTTC CSVAASGRAWETQYF
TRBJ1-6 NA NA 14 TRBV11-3 TGTGCCAGCAGCTCCCCGGGAGGATTACCACCCCTCCACTTT CASSSPGGLPPLHF
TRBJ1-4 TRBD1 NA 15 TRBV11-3 TGTGCCAGCAGATCCGGACAGGGGAATTATGAAAAACTGTTTTTT CASRSGQGNYEKLFF
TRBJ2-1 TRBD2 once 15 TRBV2 TGTGCCAGCAGGCGGGCGGGGGGCCTTGACAATGAGCAGTTCTTC CASRRAGGLDNEQFF